These T cell receptor beta chains were read from a single sample in a study of cytomegalovirus exposure and HLA in healthy donors. Clones were sequenced by immunoSEQ multiplex PCR, and TCRdb holds only the in-frame ones, with some missing. The sample includes approximately 82,000 clones, around 81% of them seen just once. Specimen: PBMCs. Receptor source: a man aged 35-49 years in good health and CMV-seronegative. The CDR3 runs from the conserved cysteine through the conserved F or W. A D gene is named only where the DNA matches it firmly. Not all rows give a size; the values are once, few, many and, for expanded clones, a class.

TRBV9,.,TRBJ2-2,.,16,TGTGCCAGCAGCGTAGACACGTATGCGAACACCGGGGAGCTGTTTTTT,CASSVDTYANTGELFF
TRBV19,.,TRBJ2-7,.,14,TGTGCCAGTAGACAGGGGACTTACTCCTACGAGCAGTACTTC,CASRQGTYSYEQYF
TRBV7-9,TRBD1,TRBJ2-3,.,15,TGTGCCAGCAGCTCTTCGGGGACAGGGGAAGATACGCAGTATTTT,CASSSSGTGEDTQYF
TRBV19,.,TRBJ1-4,once,11,TGTGCCAGTCCGTCGGGTGAAAAACTGTTTTTT,CASPSGEKLFF
TRBV28,TRBD1,TRBJ1-1,.,14,TGTGCCAGCAGTTTACCGGGACAGTACACTGAAGCTTTCTTT,CASSLPGQYTEAFF
TRBV9,.,TRBJ1-3,.,14,TGTGCCAGCAGCGGTACAGGGACTGGAAACACCATATATTTT,CASSGTGTGNTIYF
TRBV27,.,TRBJ2-4,.,15,TGTGCCAGCAGTTTATACGCCAGGATGTCGGACATTCAGTACTTC,CASSLYARMSDIQYF
TRBV28,.,TRBJ2-6,.,22,TGTGCCAGCAGTTTTCCAGGGATTAGACAGCGCTTCAACAGCTCTGGGGCCAACGTCCTGACTTTC,CASSFPGIRQRFNSSGANVLTF
TRBV5-1,.,TRBJ1-2,once,13,TGCGCCAGCAGCTTGGGGAACAGGGATGGCTACACCTTC,CASSLGNRDGYTF
TRBV29-1,TRBD2,TRBJ2-3,.,15,TGCAGCGTTACATTAGCGGGAGGATCCACAGATACGCAGTATTTT,CSVTLAGGSTDTQYF
TRBV6-5,.,TRBJ1-2,.,13,TGTGCCACCGGATTGACAGGCAACTATGGCTACACCTTC,CATGLTGNYGYTF
TRBV1,.,TRBJ2-3,.,20,TGCACCAGCAGCCAAGATCCGGGGGAAGTGAGTCTAGCGATCACAGATACGCAGTATTTT,CTSSQDPGEVSLAITDTQYF
TRBV2,TRBD1,TRBJ2-7,.,15,TGTGCCAGCAGTCTCAGACAGGGCCCTAATCTGTGGCAGTACTTC,CASSLRQGPNLWQYF
TRBV25-1,.,TRBJ2-1,.,17,TGTGCCAGCAGTGCCACCCGAGGGTTGAGCTCCTACAATGAGCAGTTCTTC,CASSATRGLSSYNEQFF
TRBV6-6,.,TRBJ1-1,.,13,TGTGCCAGCATCTTCAGGGGTGCAACTGAAGCTTTCTTT,CASIFRGATEAFF
TRBV9,.,TRBJ2-5,.,15,TGTGCCAGCAGCGGGGGAGGCAGCGGACAAGAGACCCAGTACTTC,CASSGGGSGQETQYF
TRBV5-1,TRBD2,TRBJ2-7,.,15,TGCGCCAGCACCATCGGACTAGCGGGAGGCTACGAGCAGTACTTC,CASTIGLAGGYEQYF
TRBV15,.,TRBJ1-6,.,14,TGTGCCACCAGCCTGACATCTGGAAATTCACCCCTCCACTTT,CATSLTSGNSPLHF